This entry lists 21 T cell receptor beta chains sequenced from one sample in a study of beta chain features in type 1 diabetes. Sequenced material consisted of expressed TCRB transcripts (all of the isolated RNA was reverse transcribed). Only in-frame clones appear in the TCRdb table, and some are missing; sequencing was by immunoSEQ multiplex PCR. The table lists some 900,000 clones, about a sixth of them singletons, with around 0.02% in the top ten. The material sequenced was naive CD4+ T cells from blood. The receptors derive from a woman aged 18 to 35 in good health.

V usage is TRBV10-3 and J usage is TRBJ2-1, with D possibly matching TRBD2 (6 bases). Germline V gives CDR1 ENHRY, CDR2 SYGVKD. Trimming removed 8 bases at V and 0 bases at J, with 14 bases between. The CDR3 spans 15 residues. This chain's CDR3 is CAIGGSGSSYNEQFF. The DNA of the CDR3 is TGTGCCATCGGAGGTAGCGGAAGCTCCTACAATGAGCAGTTCTTC.

This chain uses TRBV5-1 with TRBJ2-3, with TRBD1 as a possible D gene (6 bases). The ends were cut back, 4 bases at V and 2 bases at J, with 14 bases in the middle. The CDR3 is 15 residues long. The germline V gene encodes CDR1 SGHRS and CDR2 YFSETQ. CDR3 sequence: CASSLSGQSTDTQYF. The DNA of the CDR3 is TGCGCCAGCAGCCTATCTGGACAGTCCACAGATACGCAGTATTTT.

The V call is TRBV18, the J call TRBJ1-4, with unresolved D. The V end lost 3 bases, the J end lost 1 base, and 9 bases lay between the germline ends. CDR3 length: 15 residues. Germline V lookup: CDR1 KGHSH, CDR2 LQKENI. CDR3 sequence reads: CASSPSLGTNEKLFF. The CDR3 nucleotides read TGTGCCAGCTCACCCTCACTTGGAACTAATGAAAAACTGTTTTTT.

A remark on this clone: At the DNA level, this CDR3 is encoded by other sequences in the same sample as well. The chain is built from TRBV18 and TRBJ2-2; D is undetermined. The ends were cut back, 3 bases at V and 2 bases at J, with 4 bases in the middle. Looked up from germline, CDR1 is KGHSH and CDR2 is LQKENI. CDR3 size: 13 residues. CDR3 protein: CASSPRNTGELFF. CDR3 bases: TGTGCCAGCTCACCCCGAAACACCGGGGAGCTGTTTTTT.

This chain links TRBV7-3 with TRBJ2-2; the match to TRBD1 covers 9 bases. The CDR3 totals 15 residues. After removal of 2 bases from V and 7 bases from J, the junction contained 5 bases not matched to a gene. CDR1 SGHTA and CDR2 FQGTGA come from the germline V gene. CDR3 region: CASSLRTGEGGELFF. CDR3 DNA: TGTGCCAGCAGCTTACGGACAGGGGAGGGCGGGGAGCTGTTTTTT.

The chain combines TRBV18 with TRBJ2-5; D not resolved. V was trimmed by 5 bases and J by 2 bases, leaving 12 bases between them. The CDR3 loop spans 14 amino acids. The germline gives CDR1 KGHSH, CDR2 LQKENI. The CDR3 protein is CASSSPQFQETQYF. Here the CDR3 DNA reads TGTGCCAGCTCAAGCCCCCAATTTCAAGAGACCCAGTACTTC. The variable domain in full, with the rest retrieved from reference TRBV18 and TRBJ2-5, is NAGVMQNPRHLVRRRGQEARLRCSPMKGHSHVYWYRQLPEEGLKFMVYLQKENIIDESGMPKERFSAEFPKEGPSILRIQQVVRGDSAAYFCASSSPQFQETQYFGPGTRLLVL.

The sample holds a few counts of this clone. The rearrangement joins TRBV18 to TRBJ2-5; D unresolved. The V end was cut by 3 bases, the J end by 0 bases, with 8 bases between. There are 14 residues in the CDR3. Germline CDR1 reads KGHSH; CDR2 reads LQKENI. CDR3 amino acids: CASSPGPYQETQYF. DNA for the CDR3: TGTGCCAGCTCACCTGGTCCGTACCAAGAGACCCAGTACTTC.

The chain is built from TRBV7-9 and TRBJ2-1, with 7 bases aligning to TRBD2. The CDR3 is 11 residues long. The germline V gene encodes CDR1 SEHNR and CDR2 FQNEAQ (reference sequence). This CDR3 is CATPGRYEQFF. The CDR3 DNA reads TGTGCTACGCCCGGGAGGTATGAGCAGTTCTTC.

This chain uses TRBV7-3 with TRBJ2-1, with 8 positions matching TRBD2. CDR3 length equals 16 residues. J was trimmed by 7 bases and V by 2 bases; bases with no gene match: 10. The germline CDR1 and CDR2 sequences are SGHTA and FQGTGA. CDR3 coding DNA: TGTGCCAGCAGCTTAGGGGTATTAGCGGGACCGAATGAGCAGTTCTTC. It is translated as CASSLGVLAGPNEQFF.

This clone came up a few times. This rearrangement joins TRBV29-1 to TRBJ2-3; the match to TRBD2 covers 12 bases. This CDR3 contains 15 residues. CDR1 SQVTM and CDR2 ANQGSEA come from the germline V gene. The V segment lost 4 bases and the J segment 5 bases; nucleotides outside the gene matches: 7. Written as DNA, the CDR3 is TGCAGCGTTGTGTCTAGCGGGAGGGCCCAAGATACGCAGTATTTT. Encoded protein: CSVVSSGRAQDTQYF.

The chain recombines TRBV11-1 with TRBJ2-7, with TRBD2 identical over 7 bases. The CDR3 consists of 14 residues. The germline CDR1 and CDR2 sequences are SGHAT and FQDESV (reference sequence). V dropped 2 bases and J dropped 4; count of bases not matched to a gene: 5. CDR3 loop: CASSLTSGTYEQYF. As DNA, the CDR3 is TGTGCCAGCAGCTTAACAAGCGGGACTTACGAGCAGTACTTC.

A few counts support this clone. V usage is TRBV5-1 and J usage is TRBJ2-1, with a tentative D call TRBD2 (5 bases). Germline CDR1 is SGHRS and CDR2 is YFSETQ. Trimming took off 5 bases at V and 5 bases at J, with 17 bases between the two ends. CDR3 length: 15 amino acids. The CDR3 sequence: CASSPLVGADNEQFF. The CDR3 DNA reads TGCGCCAGCAGTCCCTTAGTGGGAGCAGACAATGAGCAGTTCTTC.

This clone was detected only a few times. The V and J genes are TRBV5-1 and TRBJ2-5; tentatively, D is TRBD1 or TRBD2 (5 bases each). The CDR3 has 16 amino acids. Trimming took off 0 bases at V and 1 base at J, with 13 bases between the two ends. Germline CDR1 SGHRS, CDR2 YFSETQ. As DNA, the CDR3 is TGCGCCAGCAGCTTGGTGGGGGTTTCGGCCCAAGAGACCCAGTACTTC. The encoded protein is CASSLVGVSAQETQYF.

This clone has a handful of counts. This sequence joins TRBV6-6 and TRBJ2-7; D is possibly TRBD1 (6 bases). V lost 8 bases and J lost 3, with 17 bases in between. The CDR3 has 14 residues. Per the germline V gene, CDR1 is MNHNY and CDR2 is SVGAGI (reference sequence). DNA for the CDR3: TGTGCCAGCTATCCCTCACAGGGAAACTACGAGCAGTACTTC. It is translated as CASYPSQGNYEQYF.

The chain employs TRBV15 and TRBJ2-7, with D possibly being TRBD1 (6 bases). Trimming removed 0 bases at V and 2 bases at J, with 11 bases between. The CDR3 loop spans 15 amino acids. Germline values: CDR1 LNHNV, CDR2 YYDKDF (reference sequence). The CDR3 region is CATSRDLKGAYEQYF. CDR3 DNA sequence: TGTGCCACCAGCAGAGATCTTAAGGGGGCCTACGAGCAGTACTTC.

V gene TRBV6-5 combines with J gene TRBJ1-2, with 8 bases that match TRBD1. The ends lost 5 bases at V and 8 bases at J; junction bases unmatched: 10. The V gene's germline CDR1 is MNHEY and CDR2 SVGAGI. The CDR3 is made up of 14 amino acids. In DNA, the CDR3 is TGTGCCAGCAGTAGGGGGACAGGAGGACGAGGCTACACCTTC. It translates to CASSRGTGGRGYTF.

The rearrangement joins TRBV5-1 to TRBJ2-6, with D uncertain. V was shortened by 0 bases and J by 1 base, with 2 bases between the two germline ends. The CDR3 has 14 residues. The germline gives CDR1 SGHRS, CDR2 YFSETQ. CDR3 nucleotides: TGCGCCAGCAGCTTGGAGTCTGGGGCCAACGTCCTGACTTTC. It encodes CASSLESGANVLTF.

This clone was seen more than once but under ten times. The gene calls are TRBV10-3 and TRBJ1-1; D remains unclear. There are 11 residues in the CDR3. V dropped 8 bases and J dropped 1 base, with 5 bases sitting between them. Germline V lookup: CDR1 ENHRY, CDR2 SYGVKD. The CDR3: CAIRENTEAFF. The CDR3 region has the DNA TGTGCCATCCGGGAGAACACTGAAGCTTTCTTT.

Only a few counts were recorded for this clone. In the same sample, other DNA sequences code for this CDR3. V and J are TRBV28 and TRBJ2-7; D possibly corresponds to TRBD1 (5 bases). CDR1 MDHEN and CDR2 SYDVKM come from the germline V gene. The CDR3 contains 13 residues. V was shortened by 2 bases and J by 4 bases, with 9 bases between the two germline ends. CDR3 nucleotide sequence: TGTGCCAGCAGTTTAACAGGACAATACGAGCAGTACTTC. Encoded protein: CASSLTGQYEQYF.

This clone was detected a few times. The chain combines TRBV28 with TRBJ2-3, with 7 bases fitting TRBD1. The trim removed 6 bases at V and 5 bases at J, leaving 8 bases unmatched. CDR1 and CDR2 from the germline V gene are MDHEN and SYDVKM. The length of the CDR3 is 14 residues. The CDR3: CASRTAGGRDTQYF. The CDR3 nucleotides are TGTGCCAGCAGAACCGCAGGGGGAAGAGATACGCAGTATTTT.

The chain couples TRBV9 to TRBJ1-1; the D gene is possibly TRBD1 (5 bases). This CDR3 contains 14 residues. Germline V CDR1 and CDR2: SGDLS, YYNGEE. V was pared by 3 bases and J by 1 base, with 10 bases between. CDR3 DNA: TGTGCCAGCAGCGGCAGGGCAGCGAACACTGAAGCTTTCTTT. This translates into CASSGRAANTEAFF.